The clone carrying this T cell receptor beta chain is a singleton in its sample. Its antigen is not known. Profiling relied on immunoSEQ multiplex PCR, and the TCRdb table lists in-frame clones only, not all of them. This table holds around 130,000 clones, around 89% found once. The CDR3 sequence is 13 residues long. After removal of 8 bases from V and 2 bases from J, the junction contained 4 bases not matched to a gene. The V gene's germline CDR1 is SNHLY and CDR2 FYNNEI. This sample was taken from a study of T cells in localized non-small cell lung cancer. General observations from the study: Increased T cell density in blood showed an association with longer overall survival. Turning up in adjacent lung were a median approximately 60 of the top 100 tumor clones. Maximal T cell clonality occurred in uninvolved adjacent lung, with tumor ranking below it.

Material: peripheral blood, obtained before any cancer treatment. The chain carries TRBV2 and TRBJ2-3, with 7 nucleotides matching TRBD1. The receptor was derived from a female donor of 60 years or more with stage I lung adenocarcinoma. The CDR3, as DNA: TGTGCCAGCCAGGGACAGTTCACAGATACGCAGTATTTT. It encodes CASQGQFTDTQYF. Using reference TRBV2 and TRBJ2-3 for the parts outside the CDR3, the full variable domain is EPEVTQTPSHQVTQMGQEVILRCVPISNHLYFYWYRQILGQKVEFLVSFYNNEISEKSEIFDDQFSVERPDGSNFTLKIRSTKLEDSAMYFCASQGQFTDTQYFGPGTRLTVL.